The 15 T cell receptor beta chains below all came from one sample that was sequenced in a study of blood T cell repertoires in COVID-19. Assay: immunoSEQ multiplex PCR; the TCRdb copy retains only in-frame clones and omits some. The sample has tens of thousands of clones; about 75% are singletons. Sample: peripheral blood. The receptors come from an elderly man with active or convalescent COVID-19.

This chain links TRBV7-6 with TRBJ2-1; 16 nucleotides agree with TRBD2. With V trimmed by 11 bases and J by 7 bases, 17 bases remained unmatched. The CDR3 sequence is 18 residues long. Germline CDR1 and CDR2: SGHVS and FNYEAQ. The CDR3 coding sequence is TGTGCCGCGCGGCCGGGACTAGCGGGAGGGCCGTTATTTAATGAGCAGTTCTTC. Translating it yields CAARPGLAGGPLFNEQFF.

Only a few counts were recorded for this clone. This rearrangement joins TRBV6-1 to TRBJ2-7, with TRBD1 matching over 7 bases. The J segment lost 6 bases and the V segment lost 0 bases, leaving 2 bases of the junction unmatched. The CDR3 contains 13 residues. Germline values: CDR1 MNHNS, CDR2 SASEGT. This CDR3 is CASSEAGQAEQYF. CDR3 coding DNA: TGTGCCAGCAGTGAAGCCGGACAGGCCGAGCAGTACTTC.

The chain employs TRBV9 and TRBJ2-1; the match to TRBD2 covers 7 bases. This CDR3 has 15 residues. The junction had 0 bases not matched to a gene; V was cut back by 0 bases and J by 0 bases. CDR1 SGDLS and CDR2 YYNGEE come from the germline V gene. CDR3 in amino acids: CASSVGTSSYNEQFF. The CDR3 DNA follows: TGTGCCAGCAGCGTAGGGACTAGCTCCTACAATGAGCAGTTCTTC.

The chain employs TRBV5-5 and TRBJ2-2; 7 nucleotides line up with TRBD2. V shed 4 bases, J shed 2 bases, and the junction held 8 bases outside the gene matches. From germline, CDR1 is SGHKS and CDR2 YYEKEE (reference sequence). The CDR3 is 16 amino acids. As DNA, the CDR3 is TGTGCCAGCAGCCCGAGCAGCGGGATTAACACCGGGGAGCTGTTTTTT. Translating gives CASSPSSGINTGELFF.

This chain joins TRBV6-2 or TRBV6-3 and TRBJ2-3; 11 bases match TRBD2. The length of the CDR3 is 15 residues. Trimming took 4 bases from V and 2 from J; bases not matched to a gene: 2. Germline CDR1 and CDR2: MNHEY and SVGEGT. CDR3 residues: CASSSGLADTDTQYF. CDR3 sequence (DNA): TGTGCCAGCAGTTCGGGACTAGCGGACACAGATACGCAGTATTTT.

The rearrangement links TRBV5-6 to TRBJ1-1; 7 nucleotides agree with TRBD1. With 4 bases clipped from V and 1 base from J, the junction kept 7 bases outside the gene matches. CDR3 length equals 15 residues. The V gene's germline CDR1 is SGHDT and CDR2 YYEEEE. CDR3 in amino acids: CASSHLGTENTEAFF. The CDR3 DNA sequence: TGTGCCAGCAGCCACCTAGGGACAGAGAACACTGAAGCTTTCTTT.

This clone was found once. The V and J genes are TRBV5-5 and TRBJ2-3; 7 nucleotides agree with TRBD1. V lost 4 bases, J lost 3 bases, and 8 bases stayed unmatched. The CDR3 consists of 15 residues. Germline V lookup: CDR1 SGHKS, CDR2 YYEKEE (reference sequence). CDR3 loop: CASSDDGDRTDTQYF. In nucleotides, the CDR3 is TGTGCCAGCAGCGACGATGGGGACAGAACAGATACGCAGTATTTT.

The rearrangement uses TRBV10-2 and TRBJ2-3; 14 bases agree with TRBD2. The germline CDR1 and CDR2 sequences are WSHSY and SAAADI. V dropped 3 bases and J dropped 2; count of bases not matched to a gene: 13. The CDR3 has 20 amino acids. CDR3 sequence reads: CASSDSGLAGGSPHTDTQYF. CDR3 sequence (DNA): TGCGCCAGCAGTGACTCCGGACTAGCGGGAGGTTCACCCCACACAGATACGCAGTATTTT.

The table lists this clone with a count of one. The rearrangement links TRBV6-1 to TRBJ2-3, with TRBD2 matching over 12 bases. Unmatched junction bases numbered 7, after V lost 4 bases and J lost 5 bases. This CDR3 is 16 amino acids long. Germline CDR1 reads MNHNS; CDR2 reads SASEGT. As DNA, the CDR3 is TGTGCCAGCAGTGCGATACTAGCGGGAGGAGGAGATACGCAGTATTTT. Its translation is CASSAILAGGGDTQYF.

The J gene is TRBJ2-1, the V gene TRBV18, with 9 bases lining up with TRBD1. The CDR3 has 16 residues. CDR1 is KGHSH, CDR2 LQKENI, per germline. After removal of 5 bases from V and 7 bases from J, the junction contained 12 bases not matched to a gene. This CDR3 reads CASSRGTGSLGNEQFF. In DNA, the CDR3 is TGTGCCAGCTCAAGAGGGACAGGGTCGCTGGGGAATGAGCAGTTCTTC.

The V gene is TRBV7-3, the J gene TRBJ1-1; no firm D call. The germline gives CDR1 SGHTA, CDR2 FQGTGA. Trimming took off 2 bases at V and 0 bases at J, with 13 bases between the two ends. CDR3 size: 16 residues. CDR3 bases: TGTGCCAGCAGCTTACAACCCGACGGGATGAACACTGAAGCTTTCTTT. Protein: CASSLQPDGMNTEAFF.

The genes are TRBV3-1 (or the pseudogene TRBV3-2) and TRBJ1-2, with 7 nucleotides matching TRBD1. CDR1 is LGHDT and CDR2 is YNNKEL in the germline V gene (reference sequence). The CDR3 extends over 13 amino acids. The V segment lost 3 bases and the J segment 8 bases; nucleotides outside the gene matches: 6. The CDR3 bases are TGTGCCAGCAGCCAGGGGACAGCAAGCGGCTACACCTTC. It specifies CASSQGTASGYTF.

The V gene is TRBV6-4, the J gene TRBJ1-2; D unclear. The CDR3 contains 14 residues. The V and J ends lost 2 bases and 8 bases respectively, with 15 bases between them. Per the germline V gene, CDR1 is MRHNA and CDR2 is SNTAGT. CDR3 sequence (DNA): TGTGCCAGCAGTGACCCCCCGGGGAAGGGAGGCTACACCTTC. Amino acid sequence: CASSDPPGKGGYTF.

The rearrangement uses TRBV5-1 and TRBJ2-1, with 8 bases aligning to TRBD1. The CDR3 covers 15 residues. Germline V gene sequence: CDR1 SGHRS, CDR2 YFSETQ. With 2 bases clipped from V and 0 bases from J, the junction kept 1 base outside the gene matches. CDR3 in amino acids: CASSFQGASYNEQFF. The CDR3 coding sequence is TGCGCCAGCAGCTTTCAGGGGGCCTCCTACAATGAGCAGTTCTTC.

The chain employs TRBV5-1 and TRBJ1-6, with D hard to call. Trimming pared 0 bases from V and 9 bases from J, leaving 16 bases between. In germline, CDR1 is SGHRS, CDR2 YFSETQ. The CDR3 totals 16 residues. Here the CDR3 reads CASSLGFGNKGSPLHF. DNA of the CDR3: TGCGCCAGCAGCTTGGGGTTCGGGAATAAAGGTTCACCCCTCCACTTT.